This record looks at one T cell receptor (beta chain) sequence and its context. Its antigen is not identified. These data originate in a study of response to subunit inactivated influenza vaccine. Whole-study results and caveats: Every seasonal influenza vaccination brings in few new T cells, the authors suggested.

TCRdb independently ran MiXCR on the RT-PCR reads; one entry per CDR3 protein. The data hold about 500,000 distinct CDR3 sequences, with 15% to 20% observed a single time. The input for sequencing was CD4+ T cells sorted from PBMCs, taken around 25 months after vaccination. The origin of this receptor is a man aged 50 to 69 who received an inactivated influenza vaccine.

The CDR3 protein is CASSVFAITGNEQFF. CDR3 nucleotide sequence: TGTGCCAGCAGCGTCTTTGCTATTACGGGCAATGAGCAGTTCTTC. V gene TRBV9 combines with J gene TRBJ2-1; D is unresolved. Germline CDR1 and CDR2: SGDLS and YYNGEE. The V end was cut by 2 bases, the J end by 6 bases, with 15 bases between. The CDR3 has 15 amino acids.